The entry below gives a single TCR beta chain sequence along with its context. What it binds is unknown. This entry is derived from a study of T cell responses to AZD1222 COVID-19 vaccine. Germline V CDR1 and CDR2: KGHDR, SFDVKD. V dropped 2 bases and J dropped 5; count of bases not matched to a gene: 8. The CDR3 is made up of 16 amino acids. Whole-study findings and limits: After two AZD1222 doses, spike-specific TCR breadth and depth rose versus day 0. Clonal diversity may have been underestimated in mostly white British donors.

Sequencing was performed with immunoSEQ multiplex PCR; in TCRdb, only in-frame clones are kept and a portion is missing. Of some 79,000 clones in the sample, approximately 83% were seen once. The clonotype comes from an adult who received the AZD1222 COVID-19 vaccine. The starting material was peripheral blood, obtained 28 days after the second AZD1222 dose. The gene calls are TRBV24-1 and TRBJ2-3; 8 nucleotides agree with TRBD1. CDR3 sequence reads: CATSDSRRGLVDTQYF. The CDR3 region has the DNA TGTGCCACCAGTGATTCCCGCAGGGGGCTCGTAGATACGCAGTATTTT.